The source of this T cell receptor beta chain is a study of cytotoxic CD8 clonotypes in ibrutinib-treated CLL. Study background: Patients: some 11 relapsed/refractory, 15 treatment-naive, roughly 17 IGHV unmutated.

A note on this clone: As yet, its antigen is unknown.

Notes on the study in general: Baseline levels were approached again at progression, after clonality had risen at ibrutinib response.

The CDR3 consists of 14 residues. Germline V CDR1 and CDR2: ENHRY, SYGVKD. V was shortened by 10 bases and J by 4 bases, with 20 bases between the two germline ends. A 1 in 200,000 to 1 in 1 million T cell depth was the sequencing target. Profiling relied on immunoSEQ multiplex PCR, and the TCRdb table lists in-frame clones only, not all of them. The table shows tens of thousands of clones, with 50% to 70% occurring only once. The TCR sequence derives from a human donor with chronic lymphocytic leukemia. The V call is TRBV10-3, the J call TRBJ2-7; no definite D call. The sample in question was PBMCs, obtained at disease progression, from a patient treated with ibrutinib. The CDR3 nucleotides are TGTGCCACAAAAAGGAACACGGAGAGGTACGAGCAGTACTTC. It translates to CATKRNTERYEQYF.